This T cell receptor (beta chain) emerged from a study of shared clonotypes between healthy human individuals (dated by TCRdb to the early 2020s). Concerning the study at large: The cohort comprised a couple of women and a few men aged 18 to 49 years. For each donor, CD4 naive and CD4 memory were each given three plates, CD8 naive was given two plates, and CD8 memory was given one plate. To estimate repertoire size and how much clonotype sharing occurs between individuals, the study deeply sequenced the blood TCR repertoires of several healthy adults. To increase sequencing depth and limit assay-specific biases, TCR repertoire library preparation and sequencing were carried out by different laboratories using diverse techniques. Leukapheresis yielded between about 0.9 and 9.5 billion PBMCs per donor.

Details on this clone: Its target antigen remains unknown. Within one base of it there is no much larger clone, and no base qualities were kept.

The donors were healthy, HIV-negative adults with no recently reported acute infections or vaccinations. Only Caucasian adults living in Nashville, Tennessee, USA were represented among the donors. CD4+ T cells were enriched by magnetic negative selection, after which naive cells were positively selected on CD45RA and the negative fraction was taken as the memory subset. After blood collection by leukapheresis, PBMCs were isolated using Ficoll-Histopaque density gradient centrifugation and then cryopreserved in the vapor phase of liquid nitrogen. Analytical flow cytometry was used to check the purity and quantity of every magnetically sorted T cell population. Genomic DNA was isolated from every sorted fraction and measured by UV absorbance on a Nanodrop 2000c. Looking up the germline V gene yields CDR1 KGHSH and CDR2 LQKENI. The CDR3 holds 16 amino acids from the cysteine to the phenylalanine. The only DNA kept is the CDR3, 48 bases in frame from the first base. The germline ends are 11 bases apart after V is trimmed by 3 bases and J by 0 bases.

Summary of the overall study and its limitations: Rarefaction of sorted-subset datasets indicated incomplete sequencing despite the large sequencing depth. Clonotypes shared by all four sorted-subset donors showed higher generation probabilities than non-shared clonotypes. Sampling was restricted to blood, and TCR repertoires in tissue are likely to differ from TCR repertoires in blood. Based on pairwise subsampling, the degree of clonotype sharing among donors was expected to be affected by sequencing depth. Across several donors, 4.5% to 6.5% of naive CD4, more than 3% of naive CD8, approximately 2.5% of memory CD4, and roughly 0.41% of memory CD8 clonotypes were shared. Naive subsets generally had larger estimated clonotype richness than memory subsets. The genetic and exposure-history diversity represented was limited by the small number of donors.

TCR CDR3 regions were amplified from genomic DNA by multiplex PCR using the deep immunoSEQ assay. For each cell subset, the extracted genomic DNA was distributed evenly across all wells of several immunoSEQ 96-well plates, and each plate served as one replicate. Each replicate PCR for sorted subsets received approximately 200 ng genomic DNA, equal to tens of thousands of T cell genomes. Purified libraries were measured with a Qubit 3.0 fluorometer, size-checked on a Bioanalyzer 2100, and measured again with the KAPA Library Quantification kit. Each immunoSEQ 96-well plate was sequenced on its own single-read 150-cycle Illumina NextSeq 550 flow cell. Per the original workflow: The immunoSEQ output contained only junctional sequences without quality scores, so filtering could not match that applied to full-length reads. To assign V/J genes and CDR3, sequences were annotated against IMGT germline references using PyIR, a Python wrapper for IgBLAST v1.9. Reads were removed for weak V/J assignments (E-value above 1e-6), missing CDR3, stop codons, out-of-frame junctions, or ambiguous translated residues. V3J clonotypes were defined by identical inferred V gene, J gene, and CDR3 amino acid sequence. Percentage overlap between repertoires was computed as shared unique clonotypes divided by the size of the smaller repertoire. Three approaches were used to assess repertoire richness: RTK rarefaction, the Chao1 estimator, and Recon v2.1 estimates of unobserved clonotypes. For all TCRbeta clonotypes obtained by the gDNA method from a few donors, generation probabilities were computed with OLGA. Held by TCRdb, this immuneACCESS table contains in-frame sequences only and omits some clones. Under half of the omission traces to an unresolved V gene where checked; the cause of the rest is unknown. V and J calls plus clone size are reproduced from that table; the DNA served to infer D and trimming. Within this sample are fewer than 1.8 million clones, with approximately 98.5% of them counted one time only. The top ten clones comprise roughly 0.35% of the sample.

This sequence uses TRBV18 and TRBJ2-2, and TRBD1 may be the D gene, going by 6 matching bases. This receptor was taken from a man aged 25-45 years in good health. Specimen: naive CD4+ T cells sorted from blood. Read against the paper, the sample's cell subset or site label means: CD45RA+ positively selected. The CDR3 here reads CASSPLGTPNTGELFF. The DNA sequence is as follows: TGTGCCAGCTCACCCCTGGGGACACCGAACACCGGGGAGCTGTTTTTT.